Listed below are T cell receptor beta chains from one sample, sequenced in a study of OX40 agonist ivuxolimab in advanced cancers. Assay used: immunoSEQ multiplex PCR; TCRdb lists only in-frame clones, some missing. This sample yields 40,000 or so clones, of which 65% to 85% are seen a single time; around 20% belongs to the top ten. The sequenced sample was CD4+ or CD8+ T cells sorted from blood, obtained in a trial of the OX40 agonist ivuxolimab. The receptor set was obtained from an adult with an advanced solid tumor such as melanoma, head and neck, liver or kidney cancer. CDR3s include the opening cysteine and the closing phenylalanine or tryptophan. The D gene is left open where the match is weak. Size is stated for part of the rows, as once, few or many counts, or as a class when the clone is expanded.

TRBV9	NA	NA	TRBJ2-5	TGTGCCAGCAGCGGGGGGACAAATCAAGAGACCCAGTACTTC	CASSGGTNQETQYF
TRBV4-2	TRBD1	NA	TRBJ1-5	TGTGCCAGCAGCCAAGAGGACAGGGGGAGCAATCAGCCCCAGCATTTT	CASSQEDRGSNQPQHF
TRBV18	NA	NA	TRBJ2-1	TGTGCCAGCTCACCGGTTACGGGTAATGAGCAGTTCTTC	CASSPVTGNEQFF
TRBV7-2	NA	NA	TRBJ2-2	TGTGCCAGCAGCGCTTACACCGGGGAGCTGTTTTTT	CASSAYTGELFF
TRBV7-3	NA	NA	TRBJ2-7	TGTGCCAGCAGCCTTAGCTCCTACGAGCAGTACTTC	CASSLSSYEQYF
TRBV30	TRBD1	NA	TRBJ1-2	TGTGCCTGGACTACTCAGACAGGGTTGAGAGGCTACACCTTC	CAWTTQTGLRGYTF
TRBV6-1	NA	NA	TRBJ2-5	TGTGCCAGCAGACCCAACAAGGAGACCCAGTACTTC	CASRPNKETQYF
TRBV7-2	NA	few	TRBJ2-7	TGTGCCAGCAGCTTAGCGAGTAGCGAGCAGTACTTC	CASSLASSEQYF
TRBV19	NA	few	TRBJ1-6	TGTGCCAGTAGTATAGAGGGTGATAATTCACCCCTCCACTTT	CASSIEGDNSPLHF
TRBV7-2	TRBD1	NA	TRBJ2-2	TGTGCCAGCAGCTTACAGGGGGCGTCGAACACCGGGGAGCTGTTTTTT	CASSLQGASNTGELFF
TRBV23-1	NA	NA	TRBJ2-3	TGCGCCAGCAGTCATTGGCAGGTCCCCACAGATACGCAGTATTTT	CASSHWQVPTDTQYF
TRBV18	TRBD1	NA	TRBJ1-2	TGTGCCAGCTCACCCTCGGGACAGCCCATTTATGGCTACACCTTC	CASSPSGQPIYGYTF
TRBV7-9	TRBD1	few	TRBJ2-7	TGTGCCAGCAAGAGGTGGGACAGGAGCTCCTACGAGCAGTACTTC	CASKRWDRSSYEQYF
TRBV15	TRBD1	NA	TRBJ1-2	TGTGCCACCAGCACCTTTAGTGGACAGGCGGGCTACACCTTC	CATSTFSGQAGYTF
TRBV28	NA	NA	TRBJ1-2	TGTGCCAGCAGCACTCTCAGGGAGTCTAACTATGGCTACACCTTC	CASSTLRESNYGYTF
TRBV9	TRBD1	NA	TRBJ2-7	TGTGCCAGCAGCGTCGGGGGACAGGGCCATTACGAGCAGTACTTC	CASSVGGQGHYEQYF
TRBV5-1	NA	NA	TRBJ1-5	TGCGCCAGCAGCTTGGGCGGAAGCAATCAGCCCCAGCATTTT	CASSLGGSNQPQHF
TRBV7-9	TRBD1	NA	TRBJ1-5	TGTGCCAGCAGCCCAGGACAGGGGGGGACCAATCAGCCCCAGCATTTT	CASSPGQGGTNQPQHF
TRBV10-3	NA	NA	TRBJ1-2	TGTGCCATCACCCAATCTCCGGGGGACGGCTACACCTTC	CAITQSPGDGYTF
TRBV7-2	NA	NA	TRBJ2-3	TGTGCCAGCAGCTTAGCCCTTCCTGAAAGGGGGTCAGATACGCAGTATTTT	CASSLALPERGSDTQYF